A selection of T cell receptor beta chains follows, all from one sample in a study of cytomegalovirus exposure and HLA in healthy donors. Generated by immunoSEQ multiplex PCR, the TCRdb table keeps only in-frame clones and is missing some. This table holds around 150,000 clones, about two thirds found once. The sequenced sample consisted of PBMCs. The source of these receptors is a man in his fifties or sixties in good health and CMV-seropositive. Both conserved end residues are trimmed from each CDR3.

v_call	j_call	cdr3_aa
TRBV5-4	TRBJ2-2	AQGQGPNTGELF
TRBV2	TRBJ2-3	ASLSGGAMRADTQY
TRBV9	TRBJ1-1	ASSVVQGANTEAF
TRBV10-3	TRBJ2-3	AISHGGATDTQY
TRBV6-5	TRBJ1-6	ASSPEVTSPLH
TRBV7-8	TRBJ1-1	ASSLGHPPGGAF
TRBV5-5	TRBJ2-1	ASSPEGLAGVEKF
TRBV27	TRBJ1-1	ASSSLSDRHHTEAF
TRBV11-1	TRBJ2-1	ASSTGQGGYNEQF
TRBV2	TRBJ2-1	ASRDGTSSYNEQF
TRBV19	TRBJ1-5	ASSGGGGIQPQH
TRBV7-9	TRBJ2-5	ASSLGDYLQETQY
TRBV5-1	TRBJ2-2	ASSRVRGTDTGELF
TRBV6-6	TRBJ1-2	ASSYSGQNYGYT
TRBV10-3	TRBJ2-5	AISEQRETQY
TRBV2	TRBJ2-1	ASRGRTGDNEQF
TRBV28	TRBJ2-1	ASSSRQYNEQF
TRBV6-1	TRBJ1-3	ASSERGGSGNTIY
TRBV5-4	TRBJ1-4	ASSSAPGGPEKLF
TRBV6-1	TRBJ2-1	ASRPEHNEQF
TRBV5-1	TRBJ1-4	ASSLDRENEKLF
TRBV18	TRBJ1-4	ASSPRETGVEKLF
TRBV2	TRBJ2-3	ASRLRDTQY
TRBV9	TRBJ1-2	ASSLNPGSGIGSYGYT
TRBV2	TRBJ2-7	ASSGRGGFSYEQY
TRBV7-2	TRBJ1-4	ASSNRGLNEKLF
TRBV7-8	TRBJ1-5	ASSPAARLNQPQH
TRBV6-5	TRBJ1-5	ASRADDMWPQH
TRBV18	TRBJ1-4	ASSPYRGGEGEKLF
TRBV7-8	TRBJ2-7	ASSISTYEQY
TRBV5-6	TRBJ1-5	ASSLRGYSNQPQH
TRBV6-6	TRBJ2-7	ASSYLLDRGLYEQY
TRBV6-5	TRBJ2-2	ASSGGGLNTGELF
TRBV4-2	TRBJ1-1	ASRPDSTEAF
TRBV5-6	TRBJ1-5	ASSLGPPVTTFGNQPQH
TRBV5-5	TRBJ1-1	ASSLGSYRGNTEAF
TRBV6-6	TRBJ2-3	ASSLRGASTDTQY
TRBV27	TRBJ1-2	ASSRDSLYGYT
TRBV7-2	TRBJ2-3	ASSPQVTDTQY
TRBV10-1	TRBJ2-7	ASRGRQGVYEQY
TRBV6-1	TRBJ1-2	ASRAPQDYGYT
TRBV27	TRBJ2-1	ASSQQGAADEQF
TRBV5-1	TRBJ1-6	ASSLEPGGKNSPLH
TRBV5-4	TRBJ2-1	ASSSAGQRSYNEQF